The next 21 T cell receptor beta chains were all read from a single sample in a study of cytomegalovirus exposure and HLA in healthy donors. The PCR used 60 Vbeta and 13 Jbeta primers. The repertoire was sequenced with immunoSEQ multiplex PCR; TCRdb's copy has only in-frame clones and lacks some. The sample carries 85,000 to 100,000 clones, more than 65% recorded once. The specimen sequenced was PBMCs. The receptors here all came from a human donor in good health.

This clone was seen only once. The chain carries TRBV6-6 and TRBJ2-1; no definite D call. The CDR3 totals 14 residues. Germline-derived CDR1 and CDR2 are MNHNY and SVGAGI (reference sequence). Trimming cost V 2 bases and J 10 bases, with 15 bases left between them. The CDR3 sequence is CASSYAQVRVEQFF. The CDR3 nucleotides read TGTGCCAGCAGTTACGCCCAGGTCCGAGTGGAGCAGTTCTTC.

The chain joins TRBV19 to TRBJ1-5; D remains ambiguous. The germline V gene encodes CDR1 LNHDA and CDR2 SQIVND (reference sequence). The CDR3 sequence is 14 residues long. Deletions cut 5 bases from V and 0 bases from J, with 8 bases between. CDR3 DNA: TGTGCCAGTAGTGTGATAGTTAGCAATCAGCCCCAGCATTTT. Protein sequence: CASSVIVSNQPQHF.

The chain links TRBV7-2 to TRBJ2-2, with 10 nucleotides matching TRBD2. J gave up 3 bases and V 5 bases, and 6 bases lay outside the gene matches. Germline V CDR1 and CDR2: SGHTA, FQGNSA. CDR3 length equals 16 residues. The CDR3 nucleotides read TGTGCCAGCAGCCTAAGGGGGACTAGCGACACCGGGGAGCTGTTTTTT. Translated, it gives CASSLRGTSDTGELFF.

The CDR3 DNA is TGTGCCAGCAGCTCCCGGTCGGCGACAGGGGGGTCTGAAGCTTTCTTT. The encoded protein is CASSSRSATGGSEAFF. This sequence joins TRBV7-8 and TRBJ1-1; 9 nucleotides agree with TRBD1. This CDR3 comprises 16 residues. The germline gives CDR1 SGHVS, CDR2 FQNEAQ. V lost 4 bases to trimming and J lost 6 bases; unmatched junction nucleotides: 12.

This clone has a handful of counts. V and J are TRBV7-9 and TRBJ2-5; D possibly corresponds to TRBD2 (6 bases). The ends were cut back, 2 bases at V and 5 bases at J, with 9 bases in the middle. The CDR3 loop spans 13 amino acids. Germline values: CDR1 SEHNR, CDR2 FQNEAQ (reference sequence). The CDR3, as DNA: TGTGCCAGCAGCTTATGGGGGGACGAGACCCAGTACTTC. Protein product: CASSLWGDETQYF.

V gene TRBV10-3 combines with J gene TRBJ2-2, with D possibly matching TRBD2 (5 bases). The V end was cut by 3 bases, the J end by 3 bases, with 17 bases between. The CDR3 contains 17 residues. Germline V gene sequence: CDR1 ENHRY, CDR2 SYGVKD. Here the CDR3 DNA reads TGTGCCATCAGTGATGCGACTACCCCACGTCACACCGGGGAGCTGTTTTTT. Encoded protein: CAISDATTPRHTGELFF.

J is TRBJ1-1 and V is TRBV2, with D possibly TRBD1 on 6 matching bases. The CDR3 has 16 residues. The germline CDR1 and CDR2 sequences are SNHLY and FYNNEI. V shed 5 bases and J shed 1 base, with 17 bases lying between them. The CDR3 DNA reads as TGTGCCAGCAGTCCCCCATCACAGGGTGGGAACACTGAAGCTTTCTTT. It specifies CASSPPSQGGNTEAFF.

This clone is a singleton in its sample. The V and J genes are TRBV27 and TRBJ2-3; D ambiguous. Trimming cost V 7 bases and J 3 bases, with 14 bases left between them. Germline CDR1 is MNHEY and CDR2 is SMNVEV (reference sequence). This CDR3 has 14 residues. CDR3 sequence (DNA): TGTGCCAGCACGATTACCTACCTAACAGATACGCAGTATTTT. Residues: CASTITYLTDTQYF.

The chain couples TRBV13 to TRBJ2-6; 8 bases align to TRBD1. The CDR3 spans 15 residues. Germline-derived CDR1 and CDR2 are PRHDT and FYEKMQ (reference sequence). The V and J ends lost 5 bases and 3 bases, in that order; junction bases with no gene match: 3. The DNA for the CDR3 is TGTGCCAGCAGCGCCAGGGGGCGTGGGGCCAACGTCCTGACTTTC. Encoded protein: CASSARGRGANVLTF. The full variable domain, with the rest looked up from reference TRBV13 and TRBJ2-6, is AAGVIQSPRHLIKEKRETATLKCYPIPRHDTVYWYQQGPGQDPQFLISFYEKMQSDKGSIPDRFSAQQFSDYHSELNMSSLELGDSALYFCASSARGRGANVLTFGAGSRLTVL.

The rearrangement uses TRBV5-1 and TRBJ2-2; 11 bases map to TRBD2. This CDR3 contains 22 residues. Looked up from germline, CDR1 is SGHRS and CDR2 is YFSETQ. The trim removed 3 bases at V and 0 bases at J, leaving 19 bases unmatched. This CDR3 is CASSSLPLAGGLTNTNTGELFF. Written as DNA, the CDR3 is TGCGCCAGCAGCTCGCTACCGCTAGCGGGGGGACTCACCAACACGAACACCGGGGAGCTGTTTTTT.

The rearrangement links TRBV30 to TRBJ2-7; weak D call: TRBD1 (6 bases). The CDR3 totals 11 residues. V gave up 3 bases and J gave up 7 bases, with 10 bases separating them. Germline V CDR1 and CDR2: GTSNPN, SVGIG (reference sequence). CDR3 loop: CAWRLGGEQYF. CDR3 DNA: TGTGCCTGGAGGTTAGGGGGTGAGCAGTACTTC.

In this sample, this clone turned up once. The gene calls are TRBV27 and TRBJ2-3; TRBD2 aligns across 10 bases. The CDR3 is 19 residues long. Germline CDR1 and CDR2: MNHEY and SMNVEV (reference sequence). The junction had 16 bases not matched to a gene; V was cut back by 7 bases and J by 0 bases. The CDR3 reads CASKFWASGGRTSTDTQYF. CDR3 in DNA: TGTGCCAGCAAATTCTGGGCTAGCGGGGGCCGTACCAGCACAGATACGCAGTATTTT.

The genes are TRBV27 and TRBJ2-5; a possible D gene is TRBD2 (6 bases). V gave up 2 bases and J gave up 2 bases, with 6 bases separating them. This CDR3 is 13 amino acids long. Germline CDR1 MNHEY, CDR2 SMNVEV (reference sequence). CDR3 bases: TGTGCCAGCAGTTTACGGGGGCAAGAGACCCAGTACTTC. This translates into CASSLRGQETQYF.

This clone was counted between two and nine times. For the CDR3, the DNA is TGTGCCAGCAAGGAACGGGGAATCAATCAGCCCCAGCATTTT. This translates into CASKERGINQPQHF. V and J are TRBV6-6 and TRBJ1-5; D call uncertain. Deletions cut 7 bases from V and 3 bases from J, with 13 bases between. From germline, CDR1 is MNHNY and CDR2 SVGAGI (reference sequence). This CDR3 has 14 residues.

This clone was observed once. The genes are TRBV6-5 and TRBJ1-5; D ambiguous. The ends were cut back, 6 bases at V and 0 bases at J, with 12 bases in the middle. Germline V gene data show CDR1 as MNHEY and CDR2 as SVGAGI. The CDR3 covers 15 residues. The CDR3 sequence: CASRPLTNSNQPQHF. The CDR3 DNA sequence: TGTGCCAGCAGACCTCTGACAAATAGCAATCAGCCCCAGCATTTT.

The chain couples TRBV6-1 to TRBJ1-2; D is possibly TRBD1 (6 bases). The CDR3 is made up of 15 amino acids. V was pared by 6 bases and J by 2 bases, with 16 bases between. Germline V CDR1 and CDR2: MNHNS, SASEGT. The CDR3 loop reads CASRMGGATNYGYTF. DNA of the CDR3: TGTGCCAGCAGGATGGGGGGGGCTACGAACTATGGCTACACCTTC.

This chain uses TRBV19 with TRBJ2-5; tentatively, D is TRBD2 (5 bases). V lost 8 bases and J 2 bases, leaving 12 bases between the germline ends. This CDR3 has 13 amino acids. In germline, CDR1 is LNHDA, CDR2 SQIVND (reference sequence). The CDR3 reads CASAGSKQETQYF. The CDR3 DNA reads as TGTGCCAGTGCGGGCAGTAAACAAGAGACCCAGTACTTC.

A single count supports this clone. The chain couples TRBV19 to TRBJ2-6; 7 nucleotides align to TRBD1. The CDR3 runs 17 residues. Trimming at V came to 5 bases and at J to 0 bases, leaving 7 bases not matched to a gene. CDR1 is LNHDA, CDR2 SQIVND, per germline (reference sequence). The CDR3: CASSRTGLGSGANVLTF. As DNA, the CDR3 is TGTGCCAGTAGTCGGACAGGTCTCGGCTCTGGGGCCAACGTCCTGACTTTC.

The chain couples TRBV11-2 to TRBJ2-5; 7 nucleotides line up with TRBD1. Germline lookup yields CDR1 SGHAT and CDR2 FQNNGV. CDR3 length equals 17 residues. V gave up 0 bases and J gave up 5 bases; unmatched junction bases: 12. CDR3 nucleotide sequence: TGTGCCAGCAGCTTAGATTCCCCGGGGACAGTTCGGGAGACCCAGTACTTC. As protein: CASSLDSPGTVRETQYF.

J is TRBJ2-7 and V is TRBV7-2, with TRBD2 as a possible D gene (5 bases). CDR1 and CDR2 (germline): SGHTA, FQGNSA. Between the trimmed V and J ends, which lost 5 bases and 0 bases, there was a span of 17 bases. This CDR3 is 16 amino acids long. The CDR3 is CASSAWRAPSSYEQYF. The DNA for the CDR3 is TGTGCCAGCAGCGCCTGGCGGGCCCCGAGCTCCTACGAGCAGTACTTC.

The rearrangement joins TRBV5-5 to TRBJ2-1, with 14 bases matching TRBD2. The CDR3 loop spans 19 amino acids. V dropped 1 base and J dropped 0; count of bases not matched to a gene: 6. Germline CDR1 SGHKS, CDR2 YYEKEE (reference sequence). This CDR3 is CASSLKHGLAGGSYNEQFF. In DNA, the CDR3 is TGTGCCAGCAGCTTGAAGCACGGACTAGCGGGGGGCTCCTACAATGAGCAGTTCTTC.